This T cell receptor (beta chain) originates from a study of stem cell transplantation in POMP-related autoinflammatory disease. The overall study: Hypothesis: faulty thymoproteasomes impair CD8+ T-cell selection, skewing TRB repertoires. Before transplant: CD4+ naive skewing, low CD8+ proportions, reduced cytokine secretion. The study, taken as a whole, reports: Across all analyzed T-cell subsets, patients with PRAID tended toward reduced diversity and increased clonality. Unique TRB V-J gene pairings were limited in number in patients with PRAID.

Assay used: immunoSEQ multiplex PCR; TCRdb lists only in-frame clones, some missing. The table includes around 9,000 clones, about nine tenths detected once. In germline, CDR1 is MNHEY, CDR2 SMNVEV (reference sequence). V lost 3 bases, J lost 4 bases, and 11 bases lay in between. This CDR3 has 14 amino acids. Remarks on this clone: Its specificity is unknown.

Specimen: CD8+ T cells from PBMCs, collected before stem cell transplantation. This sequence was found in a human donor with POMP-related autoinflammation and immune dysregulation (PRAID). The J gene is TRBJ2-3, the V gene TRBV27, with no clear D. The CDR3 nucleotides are TGTGCCAGCAGTTTCGGTCACGGATCAGATACGCAGTATTTT. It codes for CASSFGHGSDTQYF.